The 24 T cell receptor beta chains in this list originate from one sample, sequenced in a study of shared clonotypes between healthy human individuals (dated by TCRdb to about 2020). Libraries were built with the immunoSEQ multiplex PCR assay. TCRdb took over this immuneACCESS table, retaining in-frame rearrangements with V and J assigned. Such tables are incomplete; in checked studies, under half of the missing clones stem from an unresolved V gene, and the remainder is unexplained. The sample includes approximately 340,000 clones, with under 80% observed a single time. The biggest ten clones account for 9% to 12% of the sample. Sample: memory CD4+ T cells sorted from blood. The cell subset or site label, as the study defines it: CD45RA-negative fraction. Receptors originate from a man aged 25-45 years in good health.

V usage is TRBV19 and J usage is TRBJ2-5; D may be TRBD1 (6 bases). In germline, CDR1 is LNHDA, CDR2 SQIVND (reference sequence). This CDR3 region has 14 residues. Between the trimmed V and J ends, which lost 7 bases and 3 bases, there was a span of 15 bases. The CDR3 nucleotides are TGTGCCAGTACCCCGAGGGGGTTTGAAGAGACCCAGTACTTC. It codes for CASTPRGFEETQYF. The variable domain in full, completed from reference TRBV19 and TRBJ2-5, reads DGGITQSPKYLFRKEGQNVTLSCEQNLNHDAMYWYRQDPGQGLRLIYYSQIVNDFQKGDIAEGYSVSREKKESFPLTVTSAQKNPTAFYLCASTPRGFEETQYFGPGTRLLVL.

The chain couples TRBV27 to TRBJ2-7, with D unclear. Germline CDR1 MNHEY, CDR2 SMNVEV (reference sequence). The CDR3 loop spans 13 amino acids. Trimming left V 2 bases short and J 1 base short, with 6 bases between. CDR3 sequence: CASSLRYSYEQYF. The CDR3 DNA is TGTGCCAGCAGTTTACGCTATTCCTACGAGCAGTACTTC.

This clone was seen at least ten times. The V gene is TRBV5-1, the J gene TRBJ2-3; D ambiguous. Looked up from germline, CDR1 is SGHRS and CDR2 is YFSETQ. V was cut by 1 base and J by 2 bases, with 14 bases left in between. This CDR3 contains 16 residues. The CDR3 loop reads CASSLPRGQSTDTQYF. The CDR3 DNA reads as TGCGCCAGCAGCTTGCCTAGAGGCCAATCCACAGATACGCAGTATTTT. Variable domain in full (rest from reference TRBV5-1 and TRBJ2-3): KAGVTQTPRYLIKTRGQQVTLSCSPISGHRSVSWYQQTPGQGLQFLFEYFSETQRNKGNFPGRFSGRQFSNSRSEMNVSTLELGDSALYLCASSLPRGQSTDTQYFGPGTRLTVL.

The chain has TRBV18 and TRBJ2-7; D is ambiguous. The CDR3 length is 14 residues. Trimming cost V 6 bases and J 1 base, with 13 bases left between them. Germline-derived CDR1 and CDR2 are KGHSH and LQKENI. CDR3 bases: TGTGCCAGCTCGGCTCTAATACAGTCCTACGAGCAGTACTTC. This encodes CASSALIQSYEQYF. The complete variable domain, with remaining parts taken from reference TRBV18 and TRBJ2-7, reads NAGVMQNPRHLVRRRGQEARLRCSPMKGHSHVYWYRQLPEEGLKFMVYLQKENIIDESGMPKERFSAEFPKEGPSILRIQQVVRGDSAAYFCASSALIQSYEQYFGPGTRLTVT.

This clone was detected a few times. The rearrangement uses TRBV6-5 and TRBJ1-3; no clear D. From germline, CDR1 is MNHEY and CDR2 SVGAGI. This CDR3 contains 14 residues. V lost 9 bases, J lost 4 bases, and 16 bases lay in between. The CDR3 nucleotides read TGTGCCAGTAGCATTAAGAGAGACGGAAACACCATATATTTT. Translating it yields CASSIKRDGNTIYF.

This sequence joins TRBV5-4 and TRBJ2-1; D remains ambiguous. The CDR3 totals 15 residues. Trimming removed 1 base from V and 4 bases from J, with 12 bases in between. Germline V lookup: CDR1 SGHNT, CDR2 YYREEE (reference sequence). This chain's CDR3 is CASSLHQIQYNEQFF. For the CDR3, the DNA is TGTGCCAGCAGCTTGCACCAAATACAGTACAATGAGCAGTTCTTC.

This chain connects TRBV18 to TRBJ2-1; 10 bases match TRBD2. Germline CDR1 KGHSH, CDR2 LQKENI. CDR3 length equals 16 residues. V shed 1 base, J shed 3 bases, and the junction held 3 bases outside the gene matches. The CDR3 coding sequence is TGTGCCAGCTCACCACTTGCTAGCGGGAGCTACAATGAGCAGTTCTTC. This codes for CASSPLASGSYNEQFF.

The chain has TRBV7-2 and TRBJ2-1; 10 nucleotides match TRBD2. Germline trimming cut 2 bases from V and 0 bases from J; bases unmatched to any gene: 7. This CDR3 comprises 18 residues. The germline gives CDR1 SGHTA, CDR2 FQGNSA. This CDR3 is CASSLRLAGPSSYNEQFF. CDR3 DNA: TGTGCCAGCAGCTTACGACTAGCGGGCCCTAGCTCCTACAATGAGCAGTTCTTC.

V usage is TRBV5-1 and J usage is TRBJ2-3; D ambiguous. V was cut by 0 bases and J by 0 bases, with 11 bases left in between. Germline-derived CDR1 and CDR2 are SGHRS and YFSETQ. The CDR3 is made up of 16 amino acids. The CDR3 DNA follows: TGCGCCAGCAGCTTGGGTATCCTACAGAGCACAGATACGCAGTATTTT. It specifies CASSLGILQSTDTQYF.

The gene calls are TRBV19 and TRBJ2-2; 7 bases fit TRBD2. CDR1 is LNHDA and CDR2 is SQIVND in the germline V gene (reference sequence). The CDR3 has 14 amino acids. J was trimmed by 3 bases and V by 7 bases; bases with no gene match: 5. The CDR3 is CASTGGSHTGELFF. The CDR3 DNA follows: TGTGCCAGTACCGGCGGGAGTCACACCGGGGAGCTGTTTTTT.

V and J are TRBV28 and TRBJ2-1, with 10 bases matching TRBD2. V lost 8 bases to trimming and J lost 7 bases; unmatched junction nucleotides: 11. The V gene's germline CDR1 is MDHEN and CDR2 SYDVKM. There are 15 residues in the CDR3. The CDR3 protein is CASVARASGRNEQFF. The CDR3 bases are TGTGCCAGCGTCGCCCGGGCTAGCGGGAGAAATGAGCAGTTCTTC.

This chain links TRBV6-6 with TRBJ1-5, with D unresolved. Germline lookup yields CDR1 MNHNY and CDR2 SVGAGI (reference sequence). The CDR3 runs to 12 residues. V was pared by 6 bases and J by 2 bases, with 5 bases between. Here the CDR3 reads CASSGGNQPQHF. The CDR3 DNA follows: TGTGCCAGCAGCGGTGGCAATCAGCCCCAGCATTTT.

The chain employs TRBV14 and TRBJ1-1, with D possibly being TRBD1 (6 bases). V lost 4 bases and J lost 2, with 14 bases in between. CDR1 is SGHDN, CDR2 FVKESK, per germline. The CDR3 spans 15 residues. The CDR3 sequence is CASSRRTAPNTEAFF. As DNA, the CDR3 is TGTGCCAGCAGCCGACGGACAGCACCTAACACTGAAGCTTTCTTT.

The chain links TRBV15 to TRBJ2-3; TRBD2 aligns across 11 bases. CDR1 and CDR2 (germline): LNHNV, YYDKDF (reference sequence). The ends lost 5 bases at V and 4 bases at J; junction bases unmatched: 8. The CDR3 runs to 16 residues. Here the CDR3 DNA reads TGTGCCACCAGCTTTTTAGGACTAGCGGGCTCAGATACGCAGTATTTT. Amino acids: CATSFLGLAGSDTQYF. Full variable domain (remainder filled in from reference TRBV15 and TRBJ2-3): DAMVIQNPRYQVTQFGKPVTLSCSQTLNHNVMYWYQQKSSQAPKLLFHYYDKDFNNEADTPDNFQSRRPNTSFCFLDIRSPGLGDTAMYLCATSFLGLAGSDTQYFGPGTRLTVL.

The chain combines TRBV7-2 with TRBJ1-1; no reliable D call. Germline V gene lookup returns CDR1 SGHTA and CDR2 FQGNSA. V lost 2 bases and J 8 bases, leaving 12 bases between the germline ends. This CDR3 is 13 amino acids long. CDR3 region: CASSLKGGQEAFF. For the CDR3, the DNA is TGTGCCAGCAGCTTAAAGGGCGGGCAAGAAGCTTTCTTT.

The chain recombines TRBV27 with TRBJ2-5; 7 nucleotides align to TRBD2. The junction had 6 bases not matched to a gene; V was cut back by 7 bases and J by 1 base. Germline CDR1 MNHEY, CDR2 SMNVEV (reference sequence). The CDR3 has 14 amino acids. CDR3 sequence: CASNPRGIQETQYF. The CDR3 DNA reads TGTGCCAGCAACCCGCGGGGGATCCAAGAGACCCAGTACTTC.

Points on this clone: Its ends do not fully match the called genes, so a read error is possible. In the same sample, other DNA sequences code for this CDR3. The J gene is TRBJ2-7, the V gene TRBV7-9, with TRBD2 matching 10 bases. Germline-derived CDR1 and CDR2 are SEHNR and FQNEAQ (reference sequence). The CDR3 has 14 residues. CDR3 sequence reads: CASSLAGVFYEQYF. The CDR3 nucleotides read TGTGCCAGCAGCCTAGCGGGAGTTTTTTACGAGCAGTACTTC.

The V gene is TRBV7-9, the J gene TRBJ2-1; 8 nucleotides agree with TRBD2. Per the germline V gene, CDR1 is SEHNR and CDR2 is FQNEAQ (reference sequence). There are 18 residues in the CDR3. V was clipped by 5 bases and J by 0 bases; unmatched bases: 12. The CDR3 here is CASSEPRAGGHSYNEQFF. In DNA, the CDR3 is TGTGCCAGCAGCGAGCCCCGGGCGGGAGGCCACTCCTACAATGAGCAGTTCTTC.

The chain couples TRBV5-1 to TRBJ2-1, with D perhaps matching TRBD1 or TRBD2 (5 bases each). Trimming took off 4 bases at V and 0 bases at J, with 14 bases between the two ends. This CDR3 is 16 amino acids long. CDR1 is SGHRS, CDR2 YFSETQ, per germline. CDR3 DNA: TGCGCCAGCAGCCGAACCGGGACCAACTCCTACAATGAGCAGTTCTTC. This translates into CASSRTGTNSYNEQFF.

This chain joins TRBV25-1 and TRBJ2-1, with D perhaps matching TRBD2 (5 bases). The V end lost 4 bases, the J end lost 12 bases, and 13 bases lay between the germline ends. The CDR3 covers 12 residues. Germline CDR1 reads MGHDK; CDR2 reads SYGVNS. In DNA form, the CDR3 reads TGTGCCAGCAGTGGACAACCGGGATGGCAGTTCTTC. This sequence encodes CASSGQPGWQFF. Full variable domain (remainder filled in from reference TRBV25-1 and TRBJ2-1): EADIYQTPRYLVIGTGKKITLECSQTMGHDKMYWYQQDPGMELHLIHYSYGVNSTEKGDLSSESTVSRIRTEHFPLTLESARPSHTSQYLCASSGQPGWQFFGPGTRLTVL.

The gene calls are TRBV9 and TRBJ1-4, with D perhaps matching TRBD1 (6 bases). Germline CDR1 is SGDLS and CDR2 is YYNGEE. The CDR3 totals 14 residues. The V and J ends lost 0 bases and 7 bases respectively, with 10 bases between them. The CDR3 protein is CASSVGQGTEKLFF. The DNA of the CDR3 is TGTGCCAGCAGCGTAGGTCAGGGGACTGAAAAACTGTTTTTT. Full variable domain (outside the CDR3, taken from reference TRBV9 and TRBJ1-4): DSGVTQTPKHLITATGQRVTLRCSPRSGDLSVYWYQQSLDQGLQFLIQYYNGEERAKGNILERFSAQQFPDLHSELNLSSLELGDSALYFCASSVGQGTEKLFFGSGTQLSVL.

The chain recombines TRBV27 with TRBJ1-4, with D unclear. CDR1 and CDR2 from the germline V gene are MNHEY and SMNVEV (reference sequence). The CDR3 runs to 15 residues. V gave up 8 bases and J gave up 5 bases, with 18 bases separating them. The CDR3 spells CASGDRRVTNEKLFF. In DNA form, the CDR3 reads TGTGCCAGCGGGGATAGGAGGGTCACAAATGAAAAACTGTTTTTT.

V and J are TRBV2 and TRBJ2-3, with TRBD2 matching 9 bases. CDR1 and CDR2 (germline): SNHLY, FYNNEI. The CDR3 sequence is 16 residues long. The junction had 9 bases not matched to a gene; V was cut back by 4 bases and J by 4 bases. The chain's CDR3 is CASSGHAGGTADTQYF. The DNA for the CDR3 is TGTGCCAGCAGTGGCCATGCGGGAGGGACCGCAGATACGCAGTATTTT.

V is TRBV5-6 and J is TRBJ1-1; 7 positions match TRBD1. Germline lookup yields CDR1 SGHDT and CDR2 YYEEEE. After removal of 2 bases from V and 7 bases from J, the junction contained 14 bases not matched to a gene. The CDR3 spans 16 residues. CDR3 bases: TGTGCCAGCAGCTTTATTTCGACAGGGAGTCTTGGTGAAGCTTTCTTT. Protein product: CASSFISTGSLGEAFF.